The clone carrying this T cell receptor (beta chain) was observed a single time. All enrollees were roughly 18 to 89 years old and from 20 to 30 US areas. Assay used: immunoSEQ multiplex PCR; TCRdb lists only in-frame clones, some missing. This table has hundreds of thousands of clones, approximately 90% appearing once. These data belong to a study of blood T cell repertoires in COVID-19. The material sequenced was PBMCs or T cells enriched from blood (not recorded which). The source of this sequence is a man aged 25-40 years who had recovered from COVID-19.

The CDR3 spells CATSDLRRNYGYTF. CDR3 sequence (DNA): TGTGCCACCAGTGATTTGCGCAGGAACTATGGCTACACCTTC. The chain joins TRBV24-1 to TRBJ1-2; D is undetermined. Germline V CDR1 and CDR2: KGHDR, SFDVKD. V lost 0 bases and J 2 bases, leaving 6 bases between the germline ends. This CDR3 is 14 amino acids long.